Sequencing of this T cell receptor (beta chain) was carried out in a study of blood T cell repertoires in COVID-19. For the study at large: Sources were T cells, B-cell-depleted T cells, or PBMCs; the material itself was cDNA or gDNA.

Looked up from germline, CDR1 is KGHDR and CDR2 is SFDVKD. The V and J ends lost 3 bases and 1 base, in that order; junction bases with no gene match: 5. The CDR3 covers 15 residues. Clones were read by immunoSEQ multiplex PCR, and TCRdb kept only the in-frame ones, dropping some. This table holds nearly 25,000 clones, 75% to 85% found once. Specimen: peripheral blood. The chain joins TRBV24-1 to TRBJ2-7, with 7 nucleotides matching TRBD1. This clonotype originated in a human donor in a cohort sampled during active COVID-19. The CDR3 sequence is CATSDPAGGSYEQYF. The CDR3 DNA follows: TGTGCCACCAGTGATCCGGCAGGGGGATCCTACGAGCAGTACTTC.